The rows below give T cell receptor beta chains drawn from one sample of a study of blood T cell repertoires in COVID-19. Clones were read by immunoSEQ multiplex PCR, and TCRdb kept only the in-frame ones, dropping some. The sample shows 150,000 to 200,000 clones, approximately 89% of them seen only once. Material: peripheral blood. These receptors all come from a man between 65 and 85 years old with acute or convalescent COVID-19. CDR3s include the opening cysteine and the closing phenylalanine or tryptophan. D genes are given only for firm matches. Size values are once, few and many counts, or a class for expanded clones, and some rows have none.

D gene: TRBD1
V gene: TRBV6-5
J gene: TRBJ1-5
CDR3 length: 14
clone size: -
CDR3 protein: CASSPTGEVQPQHF
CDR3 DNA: TGTGCCAGCAGTCCGACAGGGGAGGTGCAGCCCCAGCATTTT

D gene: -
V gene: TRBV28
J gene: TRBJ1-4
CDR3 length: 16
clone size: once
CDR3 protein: CASSSYPAGTNEKLFF
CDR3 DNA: TGTGCCAGCAGTTCCTATCCGGCGGGAACTAATGAAAAACTGTTTTTT

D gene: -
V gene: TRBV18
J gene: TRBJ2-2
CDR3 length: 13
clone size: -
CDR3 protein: CASSPRAVGELFF
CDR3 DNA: TGTGCCAGCTCACCCCGAGCGGTCGGGGAGCTGTTTTTT

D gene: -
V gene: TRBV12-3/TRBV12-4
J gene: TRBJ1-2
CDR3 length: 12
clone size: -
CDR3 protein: CASSLSGGGYTF
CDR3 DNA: TGTGCCAGCAGTTTAAGTGGAGGTGGCTACACCTTC

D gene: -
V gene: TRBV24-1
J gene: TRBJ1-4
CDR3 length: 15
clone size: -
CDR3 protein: CATSAGTGDNEKLFF
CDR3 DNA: TGTGCCACCAGTGCCGGAACAGGAGATAATGAAAAACTGTTTTTT

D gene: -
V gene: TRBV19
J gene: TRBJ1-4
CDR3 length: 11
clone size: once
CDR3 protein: CASSSLEKLFF
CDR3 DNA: TGTGCCAGTAGTAGCCTAGAAAAACTGTTTTTT

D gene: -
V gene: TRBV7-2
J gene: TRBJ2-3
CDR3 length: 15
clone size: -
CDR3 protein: CASSLSLAFSGTQYF
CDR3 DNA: TGTGCCAGCAGCTTATCACTCGCTTTTAGTGGTACGCAGTATTTT

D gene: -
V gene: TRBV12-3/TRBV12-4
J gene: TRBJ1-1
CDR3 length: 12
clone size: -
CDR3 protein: CASSFSLNEAFF
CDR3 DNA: TGTGCCAGCAGTTTTAGCCTGAACGAAGCTTTCTTT

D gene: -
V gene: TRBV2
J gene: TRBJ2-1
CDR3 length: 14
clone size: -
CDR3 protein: CASTLEGGNNEQFF
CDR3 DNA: TGTGCCAGCACCCTAGAGGGTGGGAACAATGAGCAGTTCTTC

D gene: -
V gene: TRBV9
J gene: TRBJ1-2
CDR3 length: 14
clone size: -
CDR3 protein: CASSATAANYGYTF
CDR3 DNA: TGTGCCAGCAGCGCGACAGCTGCTAACTATGGCTACACCTTC

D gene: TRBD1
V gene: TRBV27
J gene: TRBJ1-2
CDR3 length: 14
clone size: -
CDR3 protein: CASSFNRGLGGYTF
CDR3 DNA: TGTGCCAGCAGCTTTAACAGGGGGCTCGGGGGCTACACCTTC

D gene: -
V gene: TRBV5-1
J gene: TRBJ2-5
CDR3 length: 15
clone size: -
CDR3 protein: CASSPQGGGGETQYF
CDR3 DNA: TGCGCCAGCAGCCCCCAGGGGGGAGGAGGAGAGACCCAGTACTTC

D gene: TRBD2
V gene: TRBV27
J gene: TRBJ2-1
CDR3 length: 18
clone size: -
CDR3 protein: CASSLRAGGPRSYNEQFF
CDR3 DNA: TGTGCCAGCAGTTTACGGGCGGGAGGGCCACGCTCCTACAATGAGCAGTTCTTC

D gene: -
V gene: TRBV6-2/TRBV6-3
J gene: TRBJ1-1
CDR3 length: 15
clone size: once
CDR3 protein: CASSPRGGWNTEAFF
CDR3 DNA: TGTGCCAGCAGTCCCCGGGGGGGATGGAACACTGAAGCTTTCTTT

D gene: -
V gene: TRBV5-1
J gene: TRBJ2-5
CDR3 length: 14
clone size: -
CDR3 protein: CASSLAPGGETQYF
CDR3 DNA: TGCGCCAGCAGCTTGGCCCCGGGGGGCGAGACCCAGTACTTC

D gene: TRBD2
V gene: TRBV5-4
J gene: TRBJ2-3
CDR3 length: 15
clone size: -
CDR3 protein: CASSSRGVRGDTQYF
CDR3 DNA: TGTGCCAGCAGCTCGCGGGGGGTGAGGGGAGATACGCAGTATTTT

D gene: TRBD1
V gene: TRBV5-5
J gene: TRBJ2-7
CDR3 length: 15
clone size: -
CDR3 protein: CASSLSTGLSYEQYF
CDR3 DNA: TGTGCCAGCAGCTTATCGACAGGGCTGTCCTACGAGCAGTACTTC

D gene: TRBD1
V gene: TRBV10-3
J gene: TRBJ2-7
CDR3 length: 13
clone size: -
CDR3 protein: CAIRGQGANEQYF
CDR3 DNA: TGTGCCATCAGGGGACAGGGGGCCAACGAGCAGTACTTC

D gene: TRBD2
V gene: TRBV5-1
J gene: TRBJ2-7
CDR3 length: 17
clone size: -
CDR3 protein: CASSLAQVAGASYEQYF
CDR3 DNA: TGCGCCAGCAGCTTGGCCCAGGTAGCGGGAGCCTCCTACGAGCAGTACTTC

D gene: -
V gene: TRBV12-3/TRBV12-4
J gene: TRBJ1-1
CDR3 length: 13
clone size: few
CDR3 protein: CASSLARDTEAFF
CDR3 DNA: TGTGCCAGCAGTTTAGCGAGGGACACTGAAGCTTTCTTT

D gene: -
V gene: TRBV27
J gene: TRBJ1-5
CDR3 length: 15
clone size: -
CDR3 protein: CASSPTRYSNQPQHF
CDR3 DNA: TGTGCCAGCAGTCCGACACGTTATAGCAATCAGCCCCAGCATTTT

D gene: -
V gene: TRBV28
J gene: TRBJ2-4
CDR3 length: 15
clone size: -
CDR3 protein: CASSLVTGAKNIQYF
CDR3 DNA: TGTGCCAGCAGTTTAGTCACAGGCGCCAAAAACATTCAGTACTTC

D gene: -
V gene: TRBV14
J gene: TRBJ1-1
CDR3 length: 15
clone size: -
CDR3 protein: CASSFSGGRWAEAFF
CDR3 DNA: TGTGCCAGCTCATTTTCCGGAGGGCGCTGGGCTGAAGCTTTCTTT

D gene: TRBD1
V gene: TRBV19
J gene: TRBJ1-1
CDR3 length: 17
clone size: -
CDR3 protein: CASSIPQNRGMNTEAFF
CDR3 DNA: TGTGCCAGTAGTATCCCCCAAAACAGGGGCATGAACACTGAAGCTTTCTTT

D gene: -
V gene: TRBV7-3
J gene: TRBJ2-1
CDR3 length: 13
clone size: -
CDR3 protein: CASSLSRGDEQFF
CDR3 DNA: TGTGCCAGCAGCTTAAGCAGGGGCGATGAGCAGTTCTTC

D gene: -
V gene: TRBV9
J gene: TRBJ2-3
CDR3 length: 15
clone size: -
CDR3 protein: CASSVTATQRKPQYF
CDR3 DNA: TGTGCCAGCAGCGTTACCGCGACTCAGAGGAAGCCGCAGTATTTT

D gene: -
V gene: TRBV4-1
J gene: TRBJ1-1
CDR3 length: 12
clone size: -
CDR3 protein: CASSHLNTEAFF
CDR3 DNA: TGCGCCAGCAGCCACTTGAACACTGAAGCTTTCTTT

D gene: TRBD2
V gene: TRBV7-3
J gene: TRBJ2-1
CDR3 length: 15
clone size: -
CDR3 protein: CASSFGTSGGVEQFF
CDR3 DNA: TGTGCCAGCAGCTTCGGGACTAGCGGGGGAGTTGAGCAGTTCTTC

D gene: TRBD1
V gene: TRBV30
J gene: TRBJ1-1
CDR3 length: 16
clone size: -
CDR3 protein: CAWSEEWGRGDTEAFF
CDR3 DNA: TGTGCCTGGAGTGAGGAGTGGGGCAGGGGGGACACTGAAGCTTTCTTT

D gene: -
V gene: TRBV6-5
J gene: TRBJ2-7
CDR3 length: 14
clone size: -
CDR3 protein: CASSTPRGAYEQYF
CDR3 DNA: TGTGCCAGCAGTACCCCCAGGGGGGCCTACGAGCAGTACTTC

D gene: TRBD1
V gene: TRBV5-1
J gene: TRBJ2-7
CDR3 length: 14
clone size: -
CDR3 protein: CASSLDRVMYEQYF
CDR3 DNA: TGCGCCAGCAGCTTAGACAGGGTGATGTACGAGCAGTACTTC

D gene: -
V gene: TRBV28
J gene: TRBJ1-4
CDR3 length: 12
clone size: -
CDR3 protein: CASMGGLEKLFF
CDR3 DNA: TGTGCCAGCATGGGGGGTTTGGAAAAACTGTTTTTT

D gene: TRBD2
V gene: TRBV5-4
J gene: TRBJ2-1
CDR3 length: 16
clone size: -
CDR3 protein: CASSPGGTSGGVEQFF
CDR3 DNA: TGTGCCAGCAGCCCGGGAGGGACTAGCGGGGGGGTTGAGCAGTTCTTC

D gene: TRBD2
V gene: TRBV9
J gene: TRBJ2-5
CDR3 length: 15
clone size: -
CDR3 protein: CASSAGLGTQETQYF
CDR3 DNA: TGTGCCAGCAGCGCTGGACTAGGTACCCAAGAGACCCAGTACTTC

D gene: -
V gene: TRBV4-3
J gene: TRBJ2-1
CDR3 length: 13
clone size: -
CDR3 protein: CASSQDTPSEQFF
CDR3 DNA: TGCGCCAGCAGCCAAGATACGCCTAGCGAGCAGTTCTTC

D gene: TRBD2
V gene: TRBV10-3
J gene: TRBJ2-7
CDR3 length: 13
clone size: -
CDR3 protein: CAIAGREGYEQYF
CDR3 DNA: TGTGCCATCGCGGGCAGGGAGGGATACGAGCAGTACTTC

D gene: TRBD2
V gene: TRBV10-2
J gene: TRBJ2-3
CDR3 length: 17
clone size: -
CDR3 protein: CASSDRGWTRGADTQYF
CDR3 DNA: TGCGCCAGCAGTGATAGGGGATGGACCCGGGGGGCAGATACGCAGTATTTT

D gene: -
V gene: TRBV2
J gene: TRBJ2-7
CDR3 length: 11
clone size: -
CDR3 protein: CASSPAYEQYF
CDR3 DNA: TGTGCCAGCAGTCCAGCCTACGAGCAGTACTTC

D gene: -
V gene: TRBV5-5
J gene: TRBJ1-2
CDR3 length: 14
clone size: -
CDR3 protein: CASSLWESAYGYTF
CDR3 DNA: TGTGCCAGCAGCTTGTGGGAGTCGGCCTATGGCTACACCTTC

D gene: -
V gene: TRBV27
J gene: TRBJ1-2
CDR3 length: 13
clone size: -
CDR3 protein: CASSTGGPGGYTF
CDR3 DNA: TGTGCCAGCAGTACGGGGGGACCGGGGGGCTACACCTTC

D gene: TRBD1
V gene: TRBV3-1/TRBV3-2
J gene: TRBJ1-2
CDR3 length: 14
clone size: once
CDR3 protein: CASSHYRGYYGYTF
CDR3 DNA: TGTGCCAGCAGCCACTACAGGGGATACTATGGCTACACCTTC

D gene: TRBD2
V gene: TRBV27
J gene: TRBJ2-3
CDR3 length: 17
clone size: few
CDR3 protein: CASSLALLAGDRDTQYF
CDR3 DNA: TGTGCCAGCAGTTTAGCTCTACTAGCGGGAGATCGGGATACGCAGTATTTT

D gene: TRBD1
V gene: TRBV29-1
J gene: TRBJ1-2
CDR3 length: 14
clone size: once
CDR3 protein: CSVGWDSKNYGYTF
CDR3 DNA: TGCAGCGTTGGGTGGGACAGCAAGAACTATGGCTACACCTTC

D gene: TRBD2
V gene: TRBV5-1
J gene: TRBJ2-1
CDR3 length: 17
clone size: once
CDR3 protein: CASSLRSLAGGSNEQFF
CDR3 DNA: TGCGCCAGCAGCCTTCGCTCTCTAGCGGGAGGATCTAATGAGCAGTTCTTC

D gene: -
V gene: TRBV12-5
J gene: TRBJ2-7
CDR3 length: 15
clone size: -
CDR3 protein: CASGLVPTQGYEQYF
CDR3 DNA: TGTGCTAGTGGTTTGGTACCAACACAGGGTTACGAGCAGTACTTC

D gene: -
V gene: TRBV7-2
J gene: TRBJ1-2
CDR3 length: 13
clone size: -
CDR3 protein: CASSLGASYGYTF
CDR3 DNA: TGTGCCAGCAGCTTAGGGGCATCCTATGGCTACACCTTC

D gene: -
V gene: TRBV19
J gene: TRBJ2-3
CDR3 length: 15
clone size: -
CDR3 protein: CASSPRGLSLGGQYF
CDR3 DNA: TGTGCCAGTAGTCCTCGGGGACTGTCACTAGGAGGGCAGTATTTT

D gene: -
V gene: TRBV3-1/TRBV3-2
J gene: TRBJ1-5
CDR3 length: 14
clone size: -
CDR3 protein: CASSQGRVGQPQHF
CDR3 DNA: TGTGCCAGCAGTCAGGGCAGAGTAGGTCAGCCCCAGCATTTT

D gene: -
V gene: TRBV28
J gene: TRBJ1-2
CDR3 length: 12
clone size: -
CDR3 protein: CASSSPRMGYTF
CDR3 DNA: TGTGCCAGCAGTTCCCCGAGGATGGGCTACACCTTC

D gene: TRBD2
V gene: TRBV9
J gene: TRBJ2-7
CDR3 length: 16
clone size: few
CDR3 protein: CASSSWTSGGIYEQYF
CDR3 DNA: TGTGCCAGCAGCTCATGGACTAGCGGGGGGATTTACGAGCAGTACTTC

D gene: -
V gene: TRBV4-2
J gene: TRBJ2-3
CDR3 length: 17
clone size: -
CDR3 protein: CASSQSPSRGGSDTQYF
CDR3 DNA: TGTGCCAGCAGCCAATCCCCCTCGAGAGGTGGGTCAGATACGCAGTATTTT

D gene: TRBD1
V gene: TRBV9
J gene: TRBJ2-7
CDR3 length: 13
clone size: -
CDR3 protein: CASSGAGGYEQYF
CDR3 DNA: TGTGCCAGCAGCGGTGCAGGGGGCTACGAGCAGTACTTC

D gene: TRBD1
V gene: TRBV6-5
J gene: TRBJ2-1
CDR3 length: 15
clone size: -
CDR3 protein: CASSPPGTGNNEQFF
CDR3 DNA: TGTGCCAGCAGCCCGCCGGGGACAGGGAACAATGAGCAGTTCTTC

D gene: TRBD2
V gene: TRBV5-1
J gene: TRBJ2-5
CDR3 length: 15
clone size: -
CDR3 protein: CASSPQRESLETQYF
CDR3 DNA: TGCGCCAGCAGTCCCCAGCGGGAGAGCCTGGAGACCCAGTACTTC

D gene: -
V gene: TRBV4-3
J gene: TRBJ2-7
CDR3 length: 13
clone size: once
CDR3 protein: CASSQVAGDEQYF
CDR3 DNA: TGCGCCAGCAGCCAAGTCGCCGGAGACGAGCAGTACTTC